This T cell receptor (beta chain) was identified during a study of T cells expressing NK-cell markers. Study at large: Beta-chain profiling covered CD3+CD56+NKG2C+, CD3+CD56+NKG2C- and CD3+CD56-NKG2C+ sorted subsets.

Germline V gene data show CDR1 as LGHDT and CDR2 as YNNKEL (reference sequence). This CDR3 is 15 amino acids long. TCRdb re-called the 5' RACE reads and catalogs CDR3 proteins one per entry, DNA excluded. Here the sample table reports about 410,000 distinct CDR3 sequences. This TCR came from a woman in her forties or fifties in good health. This chain uses TRBV3-1 with TRBJ2-7; the D call of TRBD1 rests on TCRdb alone, since no DNA is present to check it. The sample comprised blood T cells: a sorted CD56 or NKG2C T cell subset, CD4+ or CD8+ T cells, or bulk PBMC T cells (not recorded which). The CDR3 loop reads CASSEMGGSRNEQYF.